The next 28 T cell receptor beta chains were all read from a single sample in a study of cytomegalovirus exposure and HLA in healthy donors (dated by TCRdb to 2015 to 2018). The library was built by means of the immunoSEQ multiplex PCR assay. For the multiplex PCR, a mixture combining 60 forward primers for TCR Vbeta segments and 13 reverse primers for TCR Jbeta segments was used. TCRdb provides this immuneACCESS table in a form limited to in-frame rearrangements. Some clones are lacking; in checked studies, under half of them reflect an unresolved V gene, and why the rest are absent is not known. For this sample the table gives under 200,000 clones, of which around 82% were detected only once. Of the sample, around 5.7% is held by the ten largest clones. Sequenced sample: PBMCs. Receptors originate from a middle-aged man in good health and CMV-seronegative.

This rearrangement joins TRBV9 to TRBJ2-5; possible D gene TRBD2, 7 bases. Trimming left V 0 bases short and J 1 base short, with 10 bases between. The germline V gene encodes CDR1 SGDLS and CDR2 YYNGEE. This CDR3 is built from 15 residues. The DNA for the CDR3 is TGTGCCAGCAGCGTAGCGGGGGGCCCCCAAGAGACCCAGTACTTC. This gives the protein CASSVAGGPQETQYF.

The gene calls are TRBV6-6 and TRBJ1-2, with D possibly TRBD1 on 6 matching bases. The CDR3 length is 14 residues. Germline V gives CDR1 MNHNY, CDR2 SVGAGI (reference sequence). V was cut by 6 bases and J by 2 bases, with 13 bases left in between. The CDR3 is CASSDYDRNYGYTF. The CDR3 DNA reads TGTGCCAGCAGCGATTATGACAGGAACTATGGCTACACCTTC.

CDR3 coding DNA: TGTGCCAGCAGGTGGACAGGGGAGGATACGCAGTATTTT. It yields the protein CASRWTGEDTQYF. The chain combines TRBV6-6 with TRBJ2-3; TRBD1 matches 9 bases. CDR3 size: 13 residues. Germline CDR1 reads MNHNY; CDR2 reads SVGAGI (reference sequence). V lost 6 bases to trimming and J lost 6 bases; unmatched junction nucleotides: 4.

As regards this clone: Other nucleotide sequences in the sample specify the same CDR3. The V and J genes are TRBV7-2 and TRBJ2-7; D unresolved. CDR3 length: 11 amino acids. The ends were cut back, 4 bases at V and 3 bases at J, with 4 bases in the middle. Germline CDR1 reads SGHTA; CDR2 reads FQGNSA. CDR3 sequence: CASSSYYEQYF. The CDR3 nucleotides read TGTGCCAGCAGCTCCTACTACGAGCAGTACTTC.

This clone was recorded a few times. The V call is TRBV7-2, the J call TRBJ2-4; 7 nucleotides match TRBD2. Germline lookup yields CDR1 SGHTA and CDR2 FQGNSA. The CDR3 consists of 12 residues. V shed 5 bases, J shed 9 bases, and the junction held 4 bases outside the gene matches. The DNA for the CDR3 is TGTGCCAGCAGCGACGGGGGGTCCATTCAGTACTTC. Encoded protein: CASSDGGSIQYF.

This sequence joins TRBV18 and TRBJ1-2; maybe TRBD1 (5 bases). V was cut by 4 bases and J by 5 bases, with 8 bases left in between. The germline V gene has CDR1 KGHSH and CDR2 LQKENI. The CDR3 sequence is 12 residues long. DNA for the CDR3: TGTGCCAGCTCACTCAGGGCTTATGGCTACACCTTC. Translation: CASSLRAYGYTF.

V gene TRBV7-2 combines with J gene TRBJ2-2; 8 bases line up with TRBD1. V shed 3 bases, J shed 1 base, and the junction held 4 bases outside the gene matches. The CDR3 has 16 residues. Germline V gene sequence: CDR1 SGHTA, CDR2 FQGNSA. This CDR3 reads CASSFWTGKNTGELFF. The CDR3 nucleotides read TGTGCCAGCAGCTTTTGGACAGGGAAGAACACCGGGGAGCTGTTTTTT.

This sequence joins TRBV9 and TRBJ2-3; the match to TRBD1 covers 8 bases. Trimming took 8 bases from V and 3 from J; bases not matched to a gene: 5. The CDR3 runs to 13 residues. Germline loops: CDR1 SGDLS, CDR2 YYNGEE. Here the CDR3 reads CASGQGPTDTQYF. CDR3 coding DNA: TGTGCCAGTGGACAGGGCCCAACAGATACGCAGTATTTT.

With respect to this clone: This specimen includes other DNA sequences encoding the same CDR3. The chain couples TRBV7-2 to TRBJ1-4; 11 bases are a match to TRBD1. This CDR3 is built from 14 residues. J lost 8 bases, V lost 4 bases, and 3 bases had no gene match. Germline V gives CDR1 SGHTA, CDR2 FQGNSA. CDR3 sequence: CASSSDRGREKLFF. DNA for the CDR3: TGTGCCAGCAGCTCGGACAGGGGGCGGGAAAAACTGTTTTTT.

The chain couples TRBV5-5 to TRBJ2-5; 8 positions match TRBD1. The CDR3 sequence is 15 residues long. Germline V lookup: CDR1 SGHKS, CDR2 YYEKEE (reference sequence). The ends lost 1 base at V and 5 bases at J; junction bases unmatched: 7. Written as DNA, the CDR3 is TGTGCCAGCAGCTTGCAGGGGGCGCCTTTTGAGACCCAGTACTTC. Encoded protein: CASSLQGAPFETQYF.

The rearrangement links TRBV27 to TRBJ2-1; D gene uncertain. Looked up from germline, CDR1 is MNHEY and CDR2 is SMNVEV (reference sequence). This CDR3 has 13 residues. V was cut by 2 bases and J by 6 bases, with 8 bases left in between. The CDR3: CASSLNRGNEQFF. CDR3 DNA: TGTGCCAGCAGTTTAAATCGCGGCAATGAGCAGTTCTTC.

This clone has more than one count but fewer than ten. This sequence joins TRBV5-1 and TRBJ2-6; D unresolved. Looked up from germline, CDR1 is SGHRS and CDR2 is YFSETQ. Trimming took 4 bases from V and 2 from J, leaving 13 bases between them. CDR3 size: 16 residues. The CDR3 spells CASSPAGSTGANVLTF. CDR3 DNA sequence: TGCGCCAGCAGCCCGGCCGGGTCTACTGGGGCCAACGTCCTGACTTTC.

The chain employs TRBV6-5 and TRBJ1-2; tentative D call: TRBD1 (6 bases). The V and J ends lost 0 bases and 4 bases respectively, with 12 bases between them. The CDR3 spans 15 residues. Looked up from germline, CDR1 is MNHEY and CDR2 is SVGAGI. The CDR3 here is CASSYSAGEPYGYTF. The CDR3 DNA reads TGTGCCAGCAGTTACTCGGCAGGGGAGCCCTATGGCTACACCTTC.

This clone was detected a few times. CDR3 coding DNA: TGTGCCAGCAGTTTATCCCAATGGGACTTCCCCACAGATACGCAGTATTTT. Residues: CASSLSQWDFPTDTQYF. The chain joins TRBV27 to TRBJ2-3; tentative D call: TRBD2 (6 bases). The CDR3 loop spans 17 amino acids. Trimming removed 0 bases from V and 2 bases from J, with 15 bases in between. CDR1 MNHEY and CDR2 SMNVEV come from the germline V gene (reference sequence).

The CDR3, as DNA: TGTGCCAGCAGCTTAACGGGGGGGATAGACAATGAGCAGTTCTTC. Its protein product is CASSLTGGIDNEQFF. This rearrangement joins TRBV7-3 to TRBJ2-1; 7 bases line up with TRBD2. The junction had 4 bases not matched to a gene; V was cut back by 0 bases and J by 5 bases. Germline CDR1 reads SGHTA; CDR2 reads FQGTGA. This CDR3 region has 15 residues. The full variable domain, its missing parts supplied by reference TRBV7-3 and TRBJ2-1, is GAGVSQTPSNKVTEKGKYVELRCDPISGHTALYWYRQSLGQGPEFLIYFQGTGAADDSGLPNDRFFAVRPEGSVSTLKIQRTERGDSAVYLCASSLTGGIDNEQFFGPGTRLTVL.

J is TRBJ2-2 and V is TRBV10-3; 7 bases fit TRBD1. Trimming cost V 3 bases and J 5 bases; bases outside gene matches: 3. Germline CDR1 reads ENHRY; CDR2 reads SYGVKD. The CDR3 sequence is 14 residues long. The CDR3 sequence is CAISDLQGTGELFF. CDR3 bases: TGTGCCATCAGTGATTTACAGGGGACCGGGGAGCTGTTTTTT.

This chain uses TRBV27 with TRBJ2-2, with 10 bases identical to TRBD1. Looked up from germline, CDR1 is MNHEY and CDR2 is SMNVEV (reference sequence). The CDR3 extends over 15 amino acids. Trimming took 2 bases from V and 4 from J; bases not matched to a gene: 1. The DNA for the CDR3 is TGTGCCAGCAGTTTAAGGACAGGGGGCACCGGGGAGCTGTTTTTT. Translation gives CASSLRTGGTGELFF.

J is TRBJ2-7 and V is TRBV10-3; 7 bases match TRBD1. Germline loops: CDR1 ENHRY, CDR2 SYGVKD. V trimming: 8 bases; J trimming: 2 bases; junction bases outside the gene matches: 3. The CDR3 has 12 amino acids. CDR3 sequence: CAIGDSTYEQYF. CDR3 bases: TGTGCCATCGGGGACAGCACCTACGAGCAGTACTTC.

This clone has only one observation. CDR3 protein: CSVIRGKLNTEAFF. The CDR3 nucleotides read TGCAGCGTCATAAGGGGGAAATTGAACACTGAAGCTTTCTTT. This chain links TRBV29-1 with TRBJ1-1, with D perhaps matching TRBD1 (6 bases). The CDR3 has 14 amino acids. From germline, CDR1 is SQVTM and CDR2 ANQGSEA. V shed 6 bases and J shed 0 bases, with 14 bases lying between them.

The gene calls are TRBV27 and TRBJ2-2, with 9 bases matching TRBD2. V dropped 4 bases and J dropped 6; count of bases not matched to a gene: 6. Germline V gene sequence: CDR1 MNHEY, CDR2 SMNVEV (reference sequence). The CDR3 contains 15 residues. The CDR3 spells CASSWSSGTAGELFF. The CDR3 nucleotides are TGTGCCAGCAGTTGGTCTAGCGGGACCGCCGGGGAGCTGTTTTTT.

The V and J genes are TRBV5-4 and TRBJ2-1; TRBD2 matches at 10 bases. CDR1 is SGHNT and CDR2 is YYREEE in the germline V gene (reference sequence). V lost 0 bases, J lost 8 bases, and 2 bases stayed unmatched. The length of the CDR3 is 14 residues. In DNA, the CDR3 is TGTGCCAGCAGCTTGGGGACTAGCGGCGATGAGCAGTTCTTC. Its protein is CASSLGTSGDEQFF.

V and J are TRBV4-1 and TRBJ2-5; 8 nucleotides line up with TRBD2. The CDR3 is 13 residues long. Per the germline V gene, CDR1 is MGHRA and CDR2 is YSYEKL. Trimming cost V 4 bases and J 5 bases; bases outside gene matches: 3. The CDR3 reads CASSRGGRETQYF. CDR3 DNA sequence: TGCGCCAGCAGCCGGGGCGGGAGGGAGACCCAGTACTTC.

This clone occurred once. The V and J genes are TRBV30 and TRBJ2-5; 8 bases line up with TRBD1. Germline CDR1 GTSNPN, CDR2 SVGIG (reference sequence). Unmatched junction bases numbered 5, after V lost 4 bases and J lost 4 bases. The CDR3 is made up of 13 amino acids. CDR3 protein: CAWMAGGRETQYF. The CDR3 DNA sequence: TGTGCCTGGATGGCAGGGGGCCGAGAGACCCAGTACTTC.

This rearrangement joins TRBV19 to TRBJ1-2; 10 bases fit TRBD1. This CDR3 contains 16 residues. Losses at the gene ends were 8 bases for V and 0 bases for J; bases not matched to a gene: 9. From germline, CDR1 is LNHDA and CDR2 SQIVND (reference sequence). CDR3 nucleotides: TGTGCCAGTCTCCCACCGGGACAGGGGACTAACTATGGCTACACCTTC. The encoded protein is CASLPPGQGTNYGYTF.

The chain couples TRBV6-5 to TRBJ2-1; TRBD2 aligns across 12 bases. The CDR3 loop spans 15 amino acids. From germline, CDR1 is MNHEY and CDR2 SVGAGI. V trimming: 6 bases; J trimming: 9 bases; junction bases outside the gene matches: 9. The CDR3 region has the DNA TGTGCCAGCAGCAGACTAGCGGGAGATAACAGTGAGCAGTTCTTC. The encoded protein is CASSRLAGDNSEQFF.

The chain employs TRBV18 and TRBJ2-5; unclear D gene. Germline CDR1 is KGHSH and CDR2 is LQKENI. Trimming left V 3 bases short and J 2 bases short, with 7 bases between. CDR3 size: 13 residues. The CDR3, as DNA: TGTGCCAGCTCACCCGGAGTGCAAGAGACCCAGTACTTC. It encodes CASSPGVQETQYF.

Comments on this clone: One junction end does not reproduce the germline sequence, and a read error may be involved. The chain recombines TRBV5-5 with TRBJ1-2; 10 nucleotides align to TRBD1. The CDR3 has 16 amino acids. Per the germline V gene, CDR1 is SGHKS and CDR2 is YYEKEE (reference sequence). The CDR3 DNA follows: TGTACCAGCAGCCCACTAAAGGACAGGGGGTTCTATGGCTACACCTTC. Encoded protein: CTSSPLKDRGFYGYTF.

CDR3 sequence: CASSLRTGFGEQYF. CDR3 DNA sequence: TGTGCCAGCAGCCTCCGAACAGGGTTCGGGGAGCAGTACTTC. The V call is TRBV14, the J call TRBJ2-7, with a possible D match to TRBD1 (6 bases). The V end was cut by 4 bases, the J end by 7 bases, with 17 bases between. The CDR3 extends over 14 amino acids. Germline CDR1 and CDR2: SGHDN and FVKESK.